Below, one TCR beta chain is given with its context. The sample is drawn from a study of blood T cell repertoires in COVID-19. The wider study: Sites in the United States, Italy and Spain provided acute and convalescent COVID-19 samples. T cells, B-cell-depleted T cells, or PBMCs supplied cDNA or gDNA.

Authors' analysis steps: Reference gene primer amplification gave estimated nucleated cell counts. Repertoires were generated with immunoSEQ multiplex PCR, while TCRdb's copy carries only in-frame clones and drops some. V, J and clone size reflect that table, while D and trimming were determined from the DNA. The sample has some 310,000 clones; almost 90% are singletons. Enrolled during active infection, Seattle patients were then followed longitudinally. Germline CDR1 is MDHEN and CDR2 is SYDVKM. With 2 bases removed from V and 5 bases from J, the gap between germline ends came to 9 bases. This CDR3 is built from 13 residues.

Sequencing was done on a sample of peripheral blood. The receptor was derived from a young woman with COVID-19, enrolled during active disease. The chain couples TRBV28 to TRBJ1-1; D call uncertain. The CDR3 here is CASSLVEGTEAFF. In DNA, the CDR3 is TGTGCCAGCAGTTTAGTCGAGGGAACTGAAGCTTTCTTT.